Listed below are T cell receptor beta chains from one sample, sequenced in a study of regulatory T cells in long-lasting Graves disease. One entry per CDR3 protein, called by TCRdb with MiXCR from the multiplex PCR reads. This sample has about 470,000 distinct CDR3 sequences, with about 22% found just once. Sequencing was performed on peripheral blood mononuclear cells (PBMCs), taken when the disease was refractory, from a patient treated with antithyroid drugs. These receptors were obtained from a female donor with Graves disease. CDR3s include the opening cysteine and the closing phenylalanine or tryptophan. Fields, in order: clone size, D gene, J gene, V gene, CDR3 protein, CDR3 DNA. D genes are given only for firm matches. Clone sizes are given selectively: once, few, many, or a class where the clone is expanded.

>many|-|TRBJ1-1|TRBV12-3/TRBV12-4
CASSLGGGRLNTEAFF
TGTGCCAGCAGTCTAGGGGGGGGAAGACTGAACACTGAAGCTTTCTTT
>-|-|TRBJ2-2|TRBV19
CASTQGRWTELGELFF
TGTGCCAGTACCCAGGGACGGTGGACAGAGTTGGGGGAGCTGTTTTTT
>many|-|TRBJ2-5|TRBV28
CASSFRRRGKETQYF
TGTGCCAGCAGTTTCAGGAGGAGAGGAAAAGAGACCCAGTACTTC
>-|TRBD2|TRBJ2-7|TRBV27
CASSLSGLAGDEQYF
TGTGCCAGCAGTTTATCGGGACTAGCGGGAGACGAGCAGTACTTC
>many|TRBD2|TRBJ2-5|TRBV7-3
CASSPLAGGPETQYF
TGTGCCAGCAGCCCCTTAGCGGGGGGGCCGGAGACCCAGTACTTC
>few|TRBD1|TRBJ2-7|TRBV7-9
CASSLGVQGAYEQYF
TGTGCCAGCAGCTTAGGGGTACAGGGGGCATACGAGCAGTACTTC
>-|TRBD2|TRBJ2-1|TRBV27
CASSRREGRNEQFF
TGTGCCAGCAGCAGGCGGGAGGGCCGAAATGAGCAGTTCTTC
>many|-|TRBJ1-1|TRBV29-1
CSVGHSNTEAFF
TGCAGCGTTGGACATTCGAACACTGAAGCTTTCTTT
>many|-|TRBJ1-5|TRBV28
CASSRHPRDSNQPQHF
TGTGCCAGCAGCCGACACCCAAGGGATAGCAATCAGCCCCAGCATTTT
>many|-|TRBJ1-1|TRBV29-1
CSVELRLNTEAFF
TGCAGCGTTGAGCTCAGGTTGAACACTGAAGCTTTCTTT
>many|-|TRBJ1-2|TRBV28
CASSFIPGTDYGYTF
TGTGCCAGCAGTTTTATCCCCGGGACGGACTATGGCTACACCTTC
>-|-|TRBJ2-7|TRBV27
CASRTTIDTYEQYF
TGTGCCAGCAGAACTACTATTGACACTTACGAGCAGTACTTC
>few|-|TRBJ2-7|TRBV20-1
CSAIPGFGGPSSYEQYF
TGCAGTGCTATCCCTGGATTTGGGGGCCCTAGCTCCTACGAGCAGTACTTC
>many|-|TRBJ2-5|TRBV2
CASMRIPRGTQYF
TGTGCCAGCATGAGAATCCCGCGGGGGACCCAGTACTTC
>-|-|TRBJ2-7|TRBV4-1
CASSTPGLRMEQYF
TGCGCCAGCAGCACGCCGGGACTCCGTATGGAGCAGTACTTC
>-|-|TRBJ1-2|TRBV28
CASSFKQSYTF
TGTGCCAGCAGTTTCAAACAGAGCTACACCTTC
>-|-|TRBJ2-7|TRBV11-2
CASSLDTGFSYEQYF
TGTGCCAGCAGCTTAGATACAGGCTTTTCCTACGAGCAGTACTTC
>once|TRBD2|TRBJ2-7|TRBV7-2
CASSRRTSGYEQYF
TGTGCCAGCAGCCGGAGGACTAGCGGCTACGAGCAGTACTTC
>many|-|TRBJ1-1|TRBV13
CASSASRNMNTEAFF
TGTGCCAGCAGCGCGTCTCGGAATATGAACACTGAAGCTTTCTTT
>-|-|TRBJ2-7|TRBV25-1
CASSEYSGYYEQYF
TGTGCCAGCAGTGAATATTCCGGATACTACGAGCAGTACTTC
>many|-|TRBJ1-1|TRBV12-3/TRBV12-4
CASIRDIYTEAFF
TGTGCCAGCATCAGGGACATATACACTGAAGCTTTCTTT
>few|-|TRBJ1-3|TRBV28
CACTRGHSGNTIYF
TGTGCCTGTACAAGGGGACACTCTGGAAACACCATATATTTT
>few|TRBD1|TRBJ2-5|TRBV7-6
CASSLLGTGAKETQYF
TGTGCCAGCAGCTTATTAGGGACAGGGGCCAAAGAGACCCAGTACTTC
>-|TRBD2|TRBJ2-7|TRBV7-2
CASAQGLAGDLSYEQYF
TGTGCCAGCGCCCAGGGACTAGCGGGAGACCTCTCCTACGAGCAGTACTTC
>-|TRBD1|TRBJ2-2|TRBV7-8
CASSSTGERTGELFF
TGTGCCAGCAGCTCAACAGGGGAAAGGACCGGGGAGCTGTTTTTT
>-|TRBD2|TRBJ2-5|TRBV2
CASSVRLAVGETQYF
TGTGCCAGCAGTGTGCGACTAGCGGTGGGAGAGACCCAGTACTTC
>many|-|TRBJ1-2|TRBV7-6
CASSPDRLPNYGYTF
TGTGCCAGCAGCCCTGACAGGTTACCTAACTATGGCTACACCTTC
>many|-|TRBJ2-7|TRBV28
CASSLPRGRSFSYEQYF
TGTGCCAGCAGTTTACCTCGGGGCAGGTCGTTCTCCTACGAGCAGTACTTC
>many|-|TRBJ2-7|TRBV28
CASALGGYEQYF
TGTGCCAGCGCCCTCGGAGGCTACGAGCAGTACTTC
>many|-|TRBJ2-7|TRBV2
CASRPTGTYEQYF
TGTGCCAGCAGACCGACAGGCACCTACGAGCAGTACTTC
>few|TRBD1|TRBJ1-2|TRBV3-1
CASSQDWAGGYGYTF
TGTGCCAGCAGCCAAGATTGGGCAGGGGGATATGGCTACACCTTC
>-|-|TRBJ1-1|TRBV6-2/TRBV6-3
CASSYFGTGNTEAFF
TGTGCCAGCAGTTACTTCGGGACGGGGAACACTGAAGCTTTCTTT
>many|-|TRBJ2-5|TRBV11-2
CASSLRGQETQYF
TGTGCCAGCAGCTTACGCGGACAAGAGACCCAGTACTTC
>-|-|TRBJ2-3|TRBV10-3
CAISESVGVMDTQYF
TGTGCCATCAGTGAGTCTGTGGGAGTAATGGATACGCAGTATTTT